This section outlines one T cell receptor beta chain sequence together with its context. The data were produced by immunoSEQ multiplex PCR, yet TCRdb's version contains in-frame clones alone and is incomplete. The sample yields roughly 30,000 clones, approximately 89% seen once. This record comes from a study of T cell changes during pregnancy in multiple sclerosis. J lost 6 bases, V lost 5 bases, and 7 bases had no gene match. The CDR3 covers 14 residues. From germline, CDR1 is PRHDT and CDR2 FYEKMQ (reference sequence). Sample: CD8+ T cells from peripheral blood mononuclear cells, taken in the second trimester of pregnancy. V is TRBV13 and J is TRBJ2-7, with 10 bases matching TRBD2. The sequence came from a female donor with multiple sclerosis, enrolled in a pregnancy study. CDR3 amino acids: CASSPKRGGPEQYF. Here the CDR3 DNA reads TGTGCCAGCAGCCCCAAGCGGGGGGGCCCCGAGCAGTACTTC.